One sample yielded the 14 T cell receptor beta chains listed below, sequenced in a study of CD8+CD57+ T cells in acquired aplastic anemia. CDR3 and TCR beta VDJ profiling relied on a genomic DNA template. TCRdb recomputed calls from the reads with MiXCR, one row per CDR3 protein. In the table there are 65,000 to 85,000 distinct CDR3 sequences, around half of which are singletons. Sequenced input: sorted CD4+, CD8+, or CD8+CD57+ T cells (not recorded which) from PBMCs. Receptors originate from a human donor in good health, serving as a control.

In this sample, this clonotype turned up a few times. The chain joins TRBV2 to TRBJ1-1, with a tentative D call TRBD1 (6 bases). V was trimmed by 2 bases and J by 4 bases, leaving 8 bases between them. The CDR3 runs to 13 residues. Germline V CDR1 and CDR2: SNHLY, FYNNEI. The CDR3 loop reads CASSETGSTEAFF. The CDR3 coding sequence is TGTGCCAGCAGTGAAACAGGGTCCACTGAAGCTTTCTTT.

The sample holds many counts of this clonotype. V and J are TRBV20-1 and TRBJ1-2, with D perhaps TRBD1 (6 bases). This CDR3 is 14 amino acids long. V was shortened by 6 bases and J by 3 bases, with 17 bases between the two germline ends. CDR1 and CDR2 from the germline V gene are DFQATT and SNEGSKA (reference sequence). The CDR3 DNA sequence: TGCAGTGCACGGAAGACAGGACCCTACTATGGCTACACCTTC. Translated: CSARKTGPYYGYTF.

This clonotype is labeled medium-sized. The J gene is TRBJ1-6, the V gene TRBV15; 7 bases line up with TRBD1. The CDR3 runs to 15 residues. Germline V lookup: CDR1 LNHNV, CDR2 YYDKDF (reference sequence). J was trimmed by 3 bases and V by 4 bases; bases with no gene match: 3. The CDR3 loop is CATSIRDSYNSPLHF. In DNA, the CDR3 is TGTGCCACCAGCATTCGGGACAGCTATAATTCACCCCTCCACTTT. The whole variable domain, remainder taken from reference TRBV15 and TRBJ1-6, is DAMVIQNPRYQVTQFGKPVTLSCSQTLNHNVMYWYQQKSSQAPKLLFHYYDKDFNNEADTPDNFQSRRPNTSFCFLDIRSPGLGDTAMYLCATSIRDSYNSPLHFGNGTRLTVT.

The rearrangement uses TRBV2 and TRBJ1-5; D not resolved. CDR1 is SNHLY and CDR2 is FYNNEI in the germline V gene. This CDR3 spans 13 amino acids. Trimming cost V 6 bases and J 7 bases, with 13 bases left between them. The CDR3 DNA is TGTGCCAGCAGCTTAGGAGGCGGGCAGCCCCAGCATTTT. It yields the protein CASSLGGGQPQHF.

In this sample, this clonotype turned up many times. This sequence joins TRBV11-1 and TRBJ2-7; 14 nucleotides align to TRBD2. J lost 2 bases, V lost 2 bases, and 11 bases had no gene match. Germline V gene data show CDR1 as SGHAT and CDR2 as FQDESV (reference sequence). The CDR3 extends over 19 amino acids. The CDR3, as DNA: TGTGCCAGCAGCTTACCTCGGACTAGCGGGGGGCCACCAACCTACGAGCAGTACTTC. Protein: CASSLPRTSGGPPTYEQYF.

The genes are TRBV20-1 and TRBJ1-1, with a tentative D call TRBD1 (6 bases). Germline V gene data show CDR1 as DFQATT and CDR2 as SNEGSKA (reference sequence). Trimming took off 6 bases at V and 5 bases at J, with 16 bases between the two ends. The CDR3 is made up of 13 amino acids. The CDR3, as DNA: TGCAGTGCCACAACAGGGAGGTTTACTGAAGCTTTCTTT. It translates to CSATTGRFTEAFF.

The sample holds a few counts of this clonotype. V gene TRBV29-1 combines with J gene TRBJ1-1, with D maybe TRBD1 (5 bases). The CDR3 consists of 14 residues. V lost 4 bases to trimming and J lost 4 bases, with 16 bases between them. Germline CDR1 and CDR2: SQVTM and ANQGSEA. The CDR3 DNA sequence: TGCAGCGTTGGGGGCGGAGACGAGGCCACTGAAGCTTTCTTT. It specifies CSVGGGDEATEAFF.

This clonotype is medium-sized (0.01 to 0.1%) within its sample. The gene calls are TRBV19 and TRBJ1-1, with D unresolved. The CDR3 runs to 13 residues. The germline V gene has CDR1 LNHDA and CDR2 SQIVND (reference sequence). Trimming pared 3 bases from V and 1 base from J, leaving 6 bases between. CDR3 region: CASSMGENTEAFF. The CDR3, as DNA: TGTGCCAGTAGTATGGGCGAGAACACTGAAGCTTTCTTT. Looking up the rest from reference TRBV19 and TRBJ1-1 gives the full variable domain: DGGITQSPKYLFRKEGQNVTLSCEQNLNHDAMYWYRQDPGQGLRLIYYSQIVNDFQKGDIAEGYSVSREKKESFPLTVTSAQKNPTAFYLCASSMGENTEAFFGQGTRLTVV.

This clonotype came up once. A clone one base away is much larger, so this may be a read error. This chain connects TRBV30 to TRBJ2-6; possibly TRBD1 for D (5 bases). The CDR3 contains 14 residues. The germline CDR1 and CDR2 sequences are GTSNPN and SVGIG (reference sequence). CDR3 in amino acids: CAWSVPGYANVLAF. As DNA, the CDR3 is TGTGCCTGGAGTGTTCCAGGGTATGCAAACGTCCTGGCTTTC.

The rearrangement links TRBV6-6 to TRBJ2-5; D gene ambiguous. Germline V lookup: CDR1 MNHNY, CDR2 SVGAGI (reference sequence). Trimming shortened V by 7 bases and J by 4 bases, and 10 bases separated the two germline ends. CDR3 size: 12 residues. DNA of the CDR3: TGTGCCAGCACCGCGTCCGCAGAGACCCAGTACTTC. It is translated as CASTASAETQYF.

Points on this clonotype: One end of the junction varies from germline; a read error may be responsible. V and J are TRBV19 and TRBJ2-7; perhaps TRBD1 as D (6 bases). CDR3 length equals 13 residues. Germline V lookup: CDR1 LNHDA, CDR2 SQIVND (reference sequence). The CDR3 loop reads CASSETGSYERYF. In DNA, the CDR3 is TGTGCCAGTAGTGAGACAGGCTCCTACGAGCGGTACTTC.

The chain is built from TRBV15 and TRBJ2-3; TRBD1 or TRBD2 may be the D gene (5 bases each). The V gene lost 1 base and the J gene lost 2 bases, with 10 bases spanning the gap. This CDR3 spans 15 amino acids. CDR1 is LNHNV, CDR2 YYDKDF, per germline (reference sequence). This chain's CDR3 is CATSRGGWDTDTQYF. The CDR3 nucleotides are TGTGCCACCAGCAGAGGGGGGTGGGACACAGATACGCAGTATTTT.

The chain recombines TRBV9 with TRBJ1-1; D is uncertain. CDR1 is SGDLS, CDR2 YYNGEE, per germline. V lost 4 bases and J 4 bases, leaving 8 bases between the germline ends. This CDR3 has 12 amino acids. The CDR3 sequence is CASSPEGTEAFF. The CDR3 DNA follows: TGTGCCAGCAGCCCAGAGGGCACTGAAGCTTTCTTT.

This sequence joins TRBV7-8 and TRBJ2-5; D unclear. The CDR3 is made up of 15 amino acids. V lost 2 bases, J lost 3 bases, and 13 bases lay in between. The germline CDR1 and CDR2 sequences are SGHVS and FQNEAQ. The CDR3 spells CASSLLMVEKETQYF. The CDR3 nucleotides are TGTGCCAGCAGCTTACTTATGGTGGAAAAAGAGACCCAGTACTTC.